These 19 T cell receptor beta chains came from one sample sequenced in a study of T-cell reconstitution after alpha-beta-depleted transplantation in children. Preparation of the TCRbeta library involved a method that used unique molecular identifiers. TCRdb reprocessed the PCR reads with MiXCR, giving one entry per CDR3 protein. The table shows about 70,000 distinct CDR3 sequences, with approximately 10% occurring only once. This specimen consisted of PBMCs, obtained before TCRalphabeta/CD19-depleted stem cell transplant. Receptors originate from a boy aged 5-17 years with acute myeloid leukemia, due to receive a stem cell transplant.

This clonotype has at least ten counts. The CDR3 reads CASSSRETQYF. The CDR3 DNA sequence: TGTGCCAGCAGCTCTCGAGAGACCCAGTACTTC. The chain couples TRBV7-2 to TRBJ2-5; D remains unclear. Trimming removed 4 bases from V and 4 bases from J, with 4 bases in between. Germline CDR1 and CDR2: SGHTA and FQGNSA. This CDR3 region has 11 residues.

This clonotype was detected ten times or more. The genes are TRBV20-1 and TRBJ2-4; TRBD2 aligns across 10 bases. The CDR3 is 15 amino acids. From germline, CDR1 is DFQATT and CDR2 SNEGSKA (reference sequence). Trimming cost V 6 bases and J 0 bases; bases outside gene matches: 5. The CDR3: CSADASGRAKNIQYF. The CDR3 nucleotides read TGCAGTGCAGATGCTAGCGGGAGAGCCAAAAACATTCAGTACTTC.

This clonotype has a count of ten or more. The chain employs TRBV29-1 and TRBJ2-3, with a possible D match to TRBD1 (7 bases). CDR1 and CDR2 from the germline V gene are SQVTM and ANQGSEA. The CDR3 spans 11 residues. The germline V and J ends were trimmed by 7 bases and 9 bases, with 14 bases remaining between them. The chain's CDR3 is CSARGERTQYF. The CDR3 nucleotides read TGCAGCGCCAGGGGGGAGAGAACGCAGTATTTT.

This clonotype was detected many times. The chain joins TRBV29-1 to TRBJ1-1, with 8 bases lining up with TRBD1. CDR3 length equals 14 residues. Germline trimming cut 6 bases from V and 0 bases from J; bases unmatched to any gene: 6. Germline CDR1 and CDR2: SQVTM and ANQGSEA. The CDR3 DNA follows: TGCAGCGTAATGACAGGGGCGCTGAACACTGAAGCTTTCTTT. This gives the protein CSVMTGALNTEAFF.

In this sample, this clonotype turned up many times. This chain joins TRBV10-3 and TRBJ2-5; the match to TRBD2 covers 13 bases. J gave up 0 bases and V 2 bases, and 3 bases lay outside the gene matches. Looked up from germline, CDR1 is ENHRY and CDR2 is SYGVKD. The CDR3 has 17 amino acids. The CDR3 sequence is CAISEGTSGTYQETQYF. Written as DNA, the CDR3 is TGTGCCATCAGTGAGGGGACTAGCGGGACGTACCAAGAGACCCAGTACTTC.

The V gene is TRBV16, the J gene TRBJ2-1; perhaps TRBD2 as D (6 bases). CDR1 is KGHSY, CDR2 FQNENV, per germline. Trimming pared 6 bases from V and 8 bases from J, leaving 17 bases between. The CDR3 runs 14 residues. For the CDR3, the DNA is TGTGCCAGCAGACGGGCTAGCGTGAGTCATGAGCAGTTCTTC. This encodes CASRRASVSHEQFF.

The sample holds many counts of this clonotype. CDR3 nucleotide sequence: TGTGCCAGCAGCTTAGGGAACAGGGTCGGGAACACTGAAGCTTTCTTT. Amino acid sequence: CASSLGNRVGNTEAFF. This rearrangement joins TRBV7-9 to TRBJ1-1, with D perhaps TRBD1 (6 bases). Trimming left V 1 base short and J 1 base short, with 13 bases between. CDR1 and CDR2 (germline): SEHNR, FQNEAQ (reference sequence). The CDR3 is made up of 16 amino acids.

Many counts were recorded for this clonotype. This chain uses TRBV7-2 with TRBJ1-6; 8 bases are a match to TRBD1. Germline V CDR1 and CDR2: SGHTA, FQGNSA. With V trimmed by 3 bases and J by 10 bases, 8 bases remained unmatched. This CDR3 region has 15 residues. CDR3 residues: CASSFRQGSGSPLHF. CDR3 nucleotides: TGTGCCAGCAGCTTTCGACAGGGGTCTGGGTCACCCCTCCACTTT.

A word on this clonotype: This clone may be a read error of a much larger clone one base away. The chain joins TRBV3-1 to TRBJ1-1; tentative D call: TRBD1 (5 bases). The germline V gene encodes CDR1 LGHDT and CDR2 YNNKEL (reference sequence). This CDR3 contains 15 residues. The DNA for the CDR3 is TGTGCCAGCAGCCCGGGGACCGGCGGATCTTCTGAAGCTCTCTTT. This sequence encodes CASSPGTGGSSEALF.

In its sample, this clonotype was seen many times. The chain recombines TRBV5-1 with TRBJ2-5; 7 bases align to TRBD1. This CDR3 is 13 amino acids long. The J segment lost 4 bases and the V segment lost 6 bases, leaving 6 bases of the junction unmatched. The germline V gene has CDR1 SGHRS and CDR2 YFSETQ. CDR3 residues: CASKTAGGETQYF. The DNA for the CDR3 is TGCGCCAGCAAAACGGCAGGGGGAGAGACCCAGTACTTC.

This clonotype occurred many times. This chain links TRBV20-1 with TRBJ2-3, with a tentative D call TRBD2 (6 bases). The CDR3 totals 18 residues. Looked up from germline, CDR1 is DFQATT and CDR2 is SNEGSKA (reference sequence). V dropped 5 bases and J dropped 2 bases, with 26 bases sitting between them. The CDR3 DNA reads TGCAGTGCTCCAAGCACCGGGGTTGGAGGGTGGCTCACAGATACGCAGTATTTT. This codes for CSAPSTGVGGWLTDTQYF.

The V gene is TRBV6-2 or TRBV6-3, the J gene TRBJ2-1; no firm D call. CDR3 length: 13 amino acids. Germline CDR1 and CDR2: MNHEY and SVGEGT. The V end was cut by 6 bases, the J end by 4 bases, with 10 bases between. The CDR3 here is CASSQIGYNEQFF. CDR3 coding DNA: TGTGCCAGCAGCCAGATCGGGTACAATGAGCAGTTCTTC.

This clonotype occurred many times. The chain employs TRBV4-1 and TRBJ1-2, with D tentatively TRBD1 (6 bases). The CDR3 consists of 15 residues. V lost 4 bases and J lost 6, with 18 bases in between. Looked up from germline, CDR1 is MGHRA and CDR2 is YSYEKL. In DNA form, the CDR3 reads TGCGCCAGCAGCCCCACCCTTGGACAGACCCATGGCTACACCTTC. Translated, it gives CASSPTLGQTHGYTF.

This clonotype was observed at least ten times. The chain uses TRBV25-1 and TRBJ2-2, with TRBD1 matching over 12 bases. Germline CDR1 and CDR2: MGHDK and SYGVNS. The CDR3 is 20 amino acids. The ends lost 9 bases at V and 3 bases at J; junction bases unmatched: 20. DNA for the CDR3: TGTGCCAGAAGATACTCCGGGACAGGGGGCGCCTTGGCGGACACCGGGGAGCTGTTTTTT. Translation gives CARRYSGTGGALADTGELFF.

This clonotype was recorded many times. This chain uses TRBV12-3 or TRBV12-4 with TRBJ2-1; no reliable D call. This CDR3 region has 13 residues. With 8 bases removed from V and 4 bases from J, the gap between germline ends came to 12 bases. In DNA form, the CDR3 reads TGTGCCAGCTTAGCCCCGAGTTACAATGAGCAGTTCTTC. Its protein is CASLAPSYNEQFF.

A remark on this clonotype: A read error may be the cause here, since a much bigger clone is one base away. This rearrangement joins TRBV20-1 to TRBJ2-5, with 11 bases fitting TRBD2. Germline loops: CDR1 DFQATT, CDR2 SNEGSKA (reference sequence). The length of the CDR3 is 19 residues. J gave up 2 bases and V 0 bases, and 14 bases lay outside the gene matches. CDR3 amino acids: CSARDHQTSGEAKQETQYF. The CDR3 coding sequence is TGCAGTGCTAGAGATCACCAGACTAGCGGGGAAGCAAAACAAGAGACCCAGTACTTC.

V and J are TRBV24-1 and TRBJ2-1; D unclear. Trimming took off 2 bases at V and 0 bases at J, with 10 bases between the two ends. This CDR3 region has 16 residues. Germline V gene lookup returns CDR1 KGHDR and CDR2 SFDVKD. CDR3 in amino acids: CATSDSGSSSYNEQFF. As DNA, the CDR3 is TGTGCCACCAGTGATTCAGGCAGTAGCTCCTACAATGAGCAGTTCTTC.

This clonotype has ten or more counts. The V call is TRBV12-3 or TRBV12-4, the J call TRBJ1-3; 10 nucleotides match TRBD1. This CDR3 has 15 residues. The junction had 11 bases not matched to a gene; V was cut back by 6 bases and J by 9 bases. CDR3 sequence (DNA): TGTGCCAGCAGCGTCGCCGCCCGGGACAGGGGCACCATATATTTT. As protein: CASSVAARDRGTIYF.

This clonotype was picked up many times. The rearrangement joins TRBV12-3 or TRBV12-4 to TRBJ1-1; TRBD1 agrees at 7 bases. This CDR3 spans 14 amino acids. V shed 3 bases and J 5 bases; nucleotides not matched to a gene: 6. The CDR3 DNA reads TGTGCCAGCAGTTTTAGGGGGCAGGGGACTGAAGCTTTCTTT. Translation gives CASSFRGQGTEAFF.